What follows describes a single T cell receptor beta chain. Its antigen is not yet known. No much larger clonotype is one base removed from it; base qualities were not supplied. Whole blood was collected in K2EDTA tubes by collaborating institutions according to the institutions' own protocols. For TCRbeta analysis, collaborator samples were shipped as frozen whole blood, as isolated PBMCs, or as DNA extracted from either sample type. The data were taken from a study of blood T cell repertoires in COVID-19 (dated by TCRdb to about 2020). In the study overall: The collaborator samples originated in the United States, Italy and Spain and spanned the acute and convalescent phases of COVID-19. Samples came from the ongoing ImmuneRACE study (first 160 participants) plus 1,254 subjects from 6 global collaborators. The sample metadata nearly always contained a de-identified subject ID, COVID-19 status, age in years and sex. A freely available public database, intended as a resource for researchers studying the immune response to SARS-CoV-2, is where the repertoires were released. Where available, HLA class I and class II types were taken from metadata supplied by the sample provider and were not determined by assay-based typing. The material from the prospective study consisted of cDNA or gDNA derived from T cells, B-cell-depleted T cells, or PBMCs. Subjects who had been exposed to COVID-19, were actively infected with it, or had recovered from it provided the deeply sampled blood TCRbeta repertoires that made up the dataset.

The immunoSEQ Assay, a bias-controlled multiplex PCR, was used to amplify TCRbeta CDR3 regions from genomic DNA. The study's own analysis went as follows. The number of nucleated cells in each sample was estimated from the amplification of reference gene primers within the assay. To quantify the absolute abundance of each unique TCRbeta CDR3 rearrangement, sequence reads were collapsed and filtered. For each sample, productive Simpson clonality was calculated as the square root of Simpson's diversity index over productive rearrangements. What TCRdb holds here is the immuneACCESS table cut down to in-frame rearrangements. Part of the clones is not present; checked against another copy, under half of the missing clones reflect an unresolved V gene, and the others are unexplained. D and trimming were read from the DNA, whereas the V and J calls and clone size are those reported in that table. This sample is represented by about 160,000 clones; around 85% of them were singletons. Clones ranked in the top ten supply 3% to 3.5% of the sample.

The paper as a whole reports these results and caveats: The amount of clinical and demographic metadata varied by source and participant and was provided uncurated.

This receptor was identified in a human donor with acute or convalescent COVID-19. The donor label of this sample is uncertain. The sample taken for sequencing was peripheral blood.

The CDR3 region has the sequence CASRWDRSNTGELFF. The DNA sequence is TGTGCCAGTAGATGGGACAGATCGAACACCGGGGAGCTGTTTTTT. Recombination connected TRBV27 to TRBJ2-2, and 7 junction bases match TRBD1. Germline trimming amounts to 9 bases on V and 0 bases on J, with 7 as the count of junction bases outside the gene matches. From cysteine to phenylalanine, the CDR3 is 15 amino acids long. The read is trimmed to its CDR3 DNA, 45 bases read in frame from base 1. Reading the germline V gene (reference sequence) gives CDR1 MNHEY and CDR2 SMNVEV.